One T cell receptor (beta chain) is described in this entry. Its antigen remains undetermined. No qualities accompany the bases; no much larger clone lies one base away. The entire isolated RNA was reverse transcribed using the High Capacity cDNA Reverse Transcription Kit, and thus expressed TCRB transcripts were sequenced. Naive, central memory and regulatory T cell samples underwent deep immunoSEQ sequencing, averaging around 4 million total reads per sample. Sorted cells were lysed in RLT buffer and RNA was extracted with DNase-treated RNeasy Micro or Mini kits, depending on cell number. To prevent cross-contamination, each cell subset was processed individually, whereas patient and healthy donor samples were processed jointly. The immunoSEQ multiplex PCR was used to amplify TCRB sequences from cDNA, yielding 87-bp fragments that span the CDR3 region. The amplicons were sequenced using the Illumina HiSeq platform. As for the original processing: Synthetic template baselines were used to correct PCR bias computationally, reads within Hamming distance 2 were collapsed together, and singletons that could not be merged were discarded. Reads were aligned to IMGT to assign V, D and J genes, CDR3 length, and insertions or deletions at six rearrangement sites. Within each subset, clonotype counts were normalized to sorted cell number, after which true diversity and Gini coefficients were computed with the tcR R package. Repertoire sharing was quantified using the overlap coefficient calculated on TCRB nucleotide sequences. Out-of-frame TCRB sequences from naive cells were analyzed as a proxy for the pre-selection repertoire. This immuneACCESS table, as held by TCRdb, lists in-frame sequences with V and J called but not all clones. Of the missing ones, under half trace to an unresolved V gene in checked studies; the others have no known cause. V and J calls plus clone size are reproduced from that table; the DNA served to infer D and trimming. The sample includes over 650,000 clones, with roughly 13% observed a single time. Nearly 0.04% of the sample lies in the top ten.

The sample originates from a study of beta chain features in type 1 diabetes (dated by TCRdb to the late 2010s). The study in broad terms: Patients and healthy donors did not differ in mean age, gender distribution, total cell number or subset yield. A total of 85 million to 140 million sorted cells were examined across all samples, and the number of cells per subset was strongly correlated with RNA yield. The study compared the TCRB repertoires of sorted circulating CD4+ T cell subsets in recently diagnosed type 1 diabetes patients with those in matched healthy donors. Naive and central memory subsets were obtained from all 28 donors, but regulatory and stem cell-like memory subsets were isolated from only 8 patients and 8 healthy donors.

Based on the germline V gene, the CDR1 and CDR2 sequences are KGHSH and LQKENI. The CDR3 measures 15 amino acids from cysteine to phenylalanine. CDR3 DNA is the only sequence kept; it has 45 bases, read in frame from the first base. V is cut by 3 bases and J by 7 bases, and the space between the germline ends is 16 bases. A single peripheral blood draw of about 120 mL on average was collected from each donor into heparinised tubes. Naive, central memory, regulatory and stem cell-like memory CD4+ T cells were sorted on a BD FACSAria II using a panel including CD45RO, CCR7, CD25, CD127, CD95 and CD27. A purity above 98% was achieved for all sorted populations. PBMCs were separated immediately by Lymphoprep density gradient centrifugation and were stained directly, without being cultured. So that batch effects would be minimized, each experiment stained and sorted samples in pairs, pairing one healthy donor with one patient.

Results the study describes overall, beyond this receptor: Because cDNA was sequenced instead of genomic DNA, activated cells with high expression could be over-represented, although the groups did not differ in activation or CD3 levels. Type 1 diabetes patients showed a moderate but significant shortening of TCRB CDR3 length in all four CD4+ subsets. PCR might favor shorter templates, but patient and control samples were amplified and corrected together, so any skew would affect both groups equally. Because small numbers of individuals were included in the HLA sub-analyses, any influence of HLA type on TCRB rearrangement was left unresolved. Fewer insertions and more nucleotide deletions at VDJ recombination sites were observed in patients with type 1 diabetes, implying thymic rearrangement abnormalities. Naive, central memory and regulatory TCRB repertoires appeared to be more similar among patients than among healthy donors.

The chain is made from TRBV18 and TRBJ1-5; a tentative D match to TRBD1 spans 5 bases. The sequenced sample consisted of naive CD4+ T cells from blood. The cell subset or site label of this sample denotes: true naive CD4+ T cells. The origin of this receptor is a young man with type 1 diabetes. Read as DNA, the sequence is TGTGCCAGCTCACCCCCGGGGGAGGGTTTCCAGCCCCAGCATTTT. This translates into CASSPPGEGFQPQHF.